This T cell receptor (beta chain) was observed in a study of blood T cells in healthy people across ages. For this clonotype: An end of the junction does not agree with germline; a read error may underlie this.

Then a second PCR, running roughly 7 to 11 cycles, was carried out with a sample-barcoded 5' primer and a J-beta primer mix. TCRdb analysed the 5' RACE reads with MiXCR anew, one entry per CDR3 protein. This table has under 1,100,000 distinct CDR3 sequences, roughly a quarter appearing once. Per the germline V gene, CDR1 is SGHRS and CDR2 is YFSETQ. The length of the CDR3 is 15 residues. In addition, the sample was reused for a study of T cells of mothers and their children.

Sample: blood. The TCR sequence derives from a girl aged 2 to 9 in good health. The chain recombines TRBV5-1 with TRBJ2-4, with D possibly TRBD1 on 6 matching bases. For the CDR3, the DNA is TGCGCCGGCAGCTTACAGGGAGTAGCCAAAAACATTCAGTACTTC. Encoded protein: CAGSLQGVAKNIQYF.